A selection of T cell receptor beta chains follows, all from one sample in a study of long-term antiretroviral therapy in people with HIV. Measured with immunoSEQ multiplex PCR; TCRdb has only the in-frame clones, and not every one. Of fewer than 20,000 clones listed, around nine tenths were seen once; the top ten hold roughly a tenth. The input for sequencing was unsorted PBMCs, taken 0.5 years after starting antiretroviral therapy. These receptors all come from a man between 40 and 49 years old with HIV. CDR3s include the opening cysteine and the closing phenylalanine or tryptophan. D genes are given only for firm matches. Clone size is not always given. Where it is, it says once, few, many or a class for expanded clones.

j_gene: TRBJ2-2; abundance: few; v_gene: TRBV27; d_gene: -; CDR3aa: CASRGGQLDGELFF; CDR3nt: TGTGCCAGCAGGGGTGGACAATTGGACGGGGAGCTGTTTTTT
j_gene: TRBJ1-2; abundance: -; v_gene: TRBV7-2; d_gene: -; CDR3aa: CASSPGRNYGYTF; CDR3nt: TGTGCCAGCAGCCCAGGACGGAATTATGGCTACACCTTC
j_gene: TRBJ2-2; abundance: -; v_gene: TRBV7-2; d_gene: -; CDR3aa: CASSPLARGLGASGELFF; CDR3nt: TGTGCCAGCAGCCCCCTAGCGAGGGGATTGGGGGCGAGCGGGGAGCTGTTTTTT
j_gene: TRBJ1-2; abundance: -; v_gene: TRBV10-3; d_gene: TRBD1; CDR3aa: CAISDQGLGTGDGYTF; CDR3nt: TGTGCCATCAGTGATCAGGGTTTGGGGACAGGGGATGGCTACACCTTC
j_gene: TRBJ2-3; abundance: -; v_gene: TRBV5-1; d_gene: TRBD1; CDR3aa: CASSPPGTGLYF; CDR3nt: TGCGCCAGCAGCCCTCCTGGGACAGGGCTGTATTTT
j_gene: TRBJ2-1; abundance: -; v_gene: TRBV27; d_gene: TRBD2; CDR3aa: CASSLERPGLADYNEQFF; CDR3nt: TGTGCCAGCAGTTTAGAGAGACCGGGACTAGCGGATTACAATGAGCAGTTCTTC
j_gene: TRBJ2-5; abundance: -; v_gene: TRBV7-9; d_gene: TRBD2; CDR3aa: CASSSQRTSGTQYF; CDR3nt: TGTGCCAGCAGCTCACAAAGGACTAGCGGGACCCAGTACTTC
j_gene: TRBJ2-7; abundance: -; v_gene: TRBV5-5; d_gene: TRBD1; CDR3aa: CASTSGQGPAYEQYF; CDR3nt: TGTGCCAGCACGTCGGGACAGGGCCCCGCCTACGAGCAGTACTTC
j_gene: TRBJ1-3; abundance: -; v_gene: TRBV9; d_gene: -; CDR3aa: CASSPRGTGNTIYF; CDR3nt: TGTGCCAGCAGCCCCCGCGGCACTGGAAACACCATATATTTT
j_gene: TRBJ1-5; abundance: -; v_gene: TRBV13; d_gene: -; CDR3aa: CASSLGTGNQPQHF; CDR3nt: TGTGCCAGCAGCTTAGGGACAGGCAATCAGCCCCAGCATTTT
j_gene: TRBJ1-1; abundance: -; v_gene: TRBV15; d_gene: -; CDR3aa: CATSRDRPAEAFF; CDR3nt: TGTGCCACCAGCAGAGATCGCCCAGCGGAAGCTTTCTTT
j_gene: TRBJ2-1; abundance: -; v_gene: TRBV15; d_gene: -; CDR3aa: CATSRDFGYEQFF; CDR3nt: TGTGCCACCAGCAGAGATTTTGGGTATGAGCAGTTCTTC